This T cell receptor beta chain was retrieved from a study of shared clonotypes between healthy human individuals. It was about 100 million PBMCs that unsorted samples used for genomic DNA. With regard to this clone: What it binds is unknown.

Method: immunoSEQ multiplex PCR; TCRdb's copy keeps in-frame clones and lacks some. The sample has hundreds of thousands of clones, 70% to 80% seen once. Study conclusions and caveats: Blood was the only sampled material, and tissue repertoires likely differ. Clonotype sharing among donors, it was expected, would be affected by sequencing depth.

The TCR sequence derives from a middle-aged woman in good health. Some clones in this sample may be carry-over from other donors' samples. Material: PBMCs.

The CDR3 spells CASTLEGGRTEAFF. Written as DNA, the CDR3 is TGTGCCAGCACCCTGGAGGGTGGCAGGACTGAAGCTTTCTTT. The chain couples TRBV5-6 to TRBJ1-1; D is unresolved. Germline assignment: CDR1 SGHDT and CDR2 YYEEEE. V lost 6 bases and J 5 bases, leaving 17 bases between the germline ends. This CDR3 has 14 residues.